A selection of T cell receptor beta chains follows, all from one sample in a study of blood T cell repertoires in COVID-19. The protocol was immunoSEQ multiplex PCR, while the TCRdb copy is restricted to in-frame clones and leaves out a portion. This sample has roughly 330,000 clones; approximately 87% occur once, and the top ten carry approximately 5%. Sequenced input: PBMCs or T cells enriched from blood (not recorded which). The source is a woman aged 25 to 39 who had recovered from COVID-19. The CDR3 runs from the conserved cysteine through the conserved F or W. The order of the fields is D gene, V gene, clone size, J gene, CDR3 protein, CDR3 DNA. A D gene is named only where the DNA matches it firmly. Rows may omit the clone size; those that give it use once, few, many or a size class.

>-|TRBV6-5|-|TRBJ2-7
CASSYSKLYEQYF
TGTGCCAGCAGTTACTCGAAACTTTACGAGCAGTACTTC
>TRBD1|TRBV18|-|TRBJ2-3
CASSPGQASTDTQYF
TGTGCCAGCTCACCGGGACAGGCTAGCACAGATACGCAGTATTTT
>-|TRBV18|-|TRBJ1-3
CASSPSAVSGNTIYF
TGTGCCAGCTCACCAAGCGCCGTCTCTGGAAACACCATATATTTT
>-|TRBV24-1|once|TRBJ1-1
CATSDLMAGNTEAFF
TGTGCCACCAGTGATTTAATGGCAGGGAACACTGAAGCTTTCTTT
>-|TRBV7-6|-|TRBJ1-2
CASSLALRSDESLYGYTF
TGTGCCAGCAGCTTAGCGCTAAGGAGTGATGAAAGCCTCTATGGCTACACCTTC
>-|TRBV10-3|once|TRBJ1-5
CAISGGGAGNQPQHF
TGTGCCATCAGTGGGGGGGGTGCAGGCAATCAGCCCCAGCATTTT
>TRBD1|TRBV14|-|TRBJ1-2
CARGRDREYGYTF
TGTGCCAGAGGACGGGACAGGGAGTATGGCTACACCTTC
>-|TRBV3-1/TRBV3-2|-|TRBJ1-2
CASSQREDYGYTF
TGTGCCAGCAGCCAAAGGGAGGACTATGGCTACACCTTC
>-|TRBV2|-|TRBJ2-2
CASSTSLSNTGELFF
TGTGCCAGCAGTACGAGCCTATCAAACACCGGGGAGCTGTTTTTT
>TRBD1|TRBV12-3/TRBV12-4|-|TRBJ1-2
CASRTGWHGYTF
TGTGCCAGCAGGACAGGGTGGCATGGCTACACCTTC
>-|TRBV12-3/TRBV12-4|-|TRBJ1-2
CASSLQGWGYTF
TGTGCCAGCAGTTTACAGGGGTGGGGCTACACCTTC
>-|TRBV24-1|-|TRBJ1-5
CATSDLNQPQHF
TGTGCCACCAGTGATCTGAATCAGCCCCAGCATTTT
>TRBD1|TRBV19|-|TRBJ1-1
CASTSGQGVPEAFF
TGTGCCAGTACATCGGGACAGGGGGTCCCTGAAGCTTTCTTT
>-|TRBV7-8|-|TRBJ1-2
CASSHDLGHGYTF
TGTGCCAGCAGCCACGATTTGGGGCATGGCTACACCTTC
>-|TRBV5-1|-|TRBJ1-1
CASSLVSGRDTEAFF
TGCGCCAGCAGCTTGGTGTCAGGGAGGGACACTGAAGCTTTCTTT
>-|TRBV10-1|-|TRBJ1-5
CASSEEGFQPQHF
TGCGCCAGCAGTGAGGAGGGATTCCAGCCCCAGCATTTT
>-|TRBV7-9|once|TRBJ2-1
CASSQGGTAYNEQFF
TGTGCCAGCAGCCAAGGAGGGACAGCTTACAATGAGCAGTTCTTC
>-|TRBV11-3|-|TRBJ2-7
CASSSNRGERWGDPTYEQYF
TGTGCCAGCAGCTCCAATAGAGGGGAAAGGTGGGGGGACCCTACCTACGAGCAGTACTTC
>TRBD1|TRBV6-1|-|TRBJ1-4
CASSEPGQGTSTNEKLFF
TGTGCCAGCAGTGAACCTGGACAGGGGACTTCAACTAATGAAAAACTGTTTTTT
>-|TRBV28|-|TRBJ1-4
CASSLAGGEKLFF
TGTGCCAGCAGTTTGGCCGGGGGGGAAAAACTGTTTTTT
>-|TRBV7-2|-|TRBJ1-2
CASSTGAWPNYGYTF
TGTGCCAGCAGCACGGGAGCCTGGCCGAACTATGGCTACACCTTC
>-|TRBV7-9|once|TRBJ1-2
CASSFRGSMGEDDYTF
TGTGCCAGCAGCTTTCGGGGGTCGATGGGCGAGGATGACTACACCTTC
>-|TRBV9|-|TRBJ2-1
CASSVDLARLNEQFF
TGTGCCAGCAGCGTAGATCTAGCGCGACTGAATGAGCAGTTCTTC
>-|TRBV18|-|TRBJ2-1
CASSPRIRDNEQFF
TGTGCCAGCTCACCGAGGATCCGGGACAATGAGCAGTTCTTC
>TRBD1|TRBV5-1|once|TRBJ1-2
CASSFQGANYGYTF
TGCGCCAGCAGCTTTCAGGGGGCTAACTATGGCTACACCTTC
>-|TRBV9|-|TRBJ1-6
CASSVDFTASPNSPLHF
TGTGCCAGCAGCGTAGATTTTACAGCCTCACCGAATTCACCCCTCCACTTT
>TRBD1|TRBV7-6|-|TRBJ2-7
CASSLRTGPRRGSEQYF
TGTGCCAGCAGCTTAAGGACAGGGCCTAGAAGGGGTTCCGAGCAGTACTTC